The clone carrying this TCR beta chain appeared many times. This specimen belongs to a study of regulatory T cells in long-lasting Graves disease. Stated time point: newly diagnosed GD, antithyroid drugs for less than 3 months. PBMCs provided the RNA from which the TCR library was made. CDR1 is SGHTA and CDR2 is FQGNSA in the germline V gene. CDR3 size: 16 residues. Trimming removed 3 bases from V and 2 bases from J, with 15 bases in between. Through Arm-PCR of CDR3 regions and iRepertoire HTBI primers, TCR beta libraries were built. TCRdb recomputed calls from the multiplex PCR reads with MiXCR, one row per CDR3 protein. The sample holds 400,000 to 550,000 distinct CDR3 sequences; about a sixth are singletons and the top ten take about 10%. A further study also used this sample, focusing on T cells in Graves' hyperthyroidism and ophthalmopathy. Turning to that study: Carried out on the TCR CDR3, a first-round RT-PCR used the HTBI primer set.

The source of this sequence is a woman aged 30 to 39 with Graves disease. The source was peripheral blood mononuclear cells (PBMCs), collected at new diagnosis, from a patient treated with antithyroid drugs. The V and J genes are TRBV7-2 and TRBJ2-3; D may be TRBD2 (6 bases). The CDR3: CASSFQGLLPTDTQYF. As DNA, the CDR3 is TGTGCCAGCAGCTTCCAGGGACTTCTCCCCACAGATACGCAGTATTTT.